The clone carrying this T cell receptor (beta chain) was observed a few times. Primers for the PCR totalled 60 Vbeta and 13 Jbeta. Profiled with immunoSEQ multiplex PCR; TCRdb holds only in-frame clones, not every one. The table lists some 120,000 clones, 8.5% to 10% of them singletons. This sample was taken from a study of cytomegalovirus exposure and HLA in healthy donors. V lost 0 bases and J lost 8, with 17 bases in between. The CDR3 is 16 residues long. CDR1 is SGHRS, CDR2 YFSETQ, per germline. Material for sequencing was PBMCs. The TCR comes from a man between 25 and 39 years old in good health and CMV-seronegative. V gene TRBV5-1 combines with J gene TRBJ1-4, with a tentative D call TRBD1 (5 bases). The CDR3 bases are TGCGCCAGCAGCTTGGCAGGGAAGACCCTTAAGGAAAAACTGTTTTTT. As protein: CASSLAGKTLKEKLFF. The whole variable domain, remainder taken from reference TRBV5-1 and TRBJ1-4, is KAGVTQTPRYLIKTRGQQVTLSCSPISGHRSVSWYQQTPGQGLQFLFEYFSETQRNKGNFPGRFSGRQFSNSRSEMNVSTLELGDSALYLCASSLAGKTLKEKLFFGSGTQLSVL.